This T cell receptor beta chain was captured by sequencing in a study of blood T cell repertoires in COVID-19 (dated by TCRdb to the early 2020s). About the study as a whole: Samples from collaborators originated in the United States, Italy and Spain and spanned both the acute and convalescent phases of COVID-19. Deeply sampled blood TCRbeta repertoires from subjects exposed to, actively infected with, or recovered from COVID-19 were included in the dataset. The material from the prospective study consisted of cDNA or gDNA derived from T cells, B-cell-depleted T cells, or PBMCs. Where HLA class I and class II types were available, the types were taken from metadata supplied by the sample provider, not from assay-based typing. A freely available public database, intended as a resource for researchers studying the immune response to SARS-CoV-2, is where the repertoires were released. The sample metadata nearly always contained a de-identified subject ID, COVID-19 status, age in years and sex. Samples came from the ongoing ImmuneRACE study (first 160 participants) plus 1,254 subjects from 6 global collaborators. General findings and caveats noted by the study authors: The quantity of clinical and demographic metadata differed by source and by participant and was supplied without curation.

The junction carries 3 bases between V and J, which are trimmed by 5 bases and 11 bases respectively. CDR1 and CDR2, looked up from the germline V gene, are SGHVS and FQNEAQ. Reading from cysteine to phenylalanine, the CDR3 counts 8 amino acids. The CDR3 DNA has 24 bases and is translated from base 1. The immunoSEQ Assay, a bias-controlled multiplex PCR, was used to amplify TCRbeta CDR3 regions from genomic DNA. On the study's bioinformatics: The number of nucleated cells in each sample was estimated from the amplification of reference gene primers within the assay. To quantify the absolute abundance of each unique TCRbeta CDR3 rearrangement, sequence reads were collapsed and filtered. For each sample, productive Simpson clonality was calculated by taking the square root of Simpson's diversity index across productive rearrangements. TCRdb's version of the immuneACCESS table is confined to in-frame rearrangements and falls short of the full clone set. An unresolved V gene accounts for under half of the shortfall where checked; the remainder is of unknown origin. Clone size and the V and J calls come from that table; the DNA yielded D and trimming. The sample contains about 530,000 clones, less than 90% of them found a single time. Roughly 8% of the sample is in the top ten clones.

Worth noting for this clone: The clone's antigen remains unknown. Base qualities are not provided; no much larger clone lies one nucleotide away.

One collaborating source in Seattle enrolled patients while the patients were actively infected and followed the patients over time throughout the course of disease. The collaborating institutions used their own protocols to collect whole blood in K2EDTA tubes. For TCRbeta analysis, collaborators shipped samples as frozen whole blood, isolated PBMCs, or DNA extracted from either of those sample types. Recombination connected TRBV7-8 to TRBJ2-5; no D gene can be assigned with confidence. The sequenced sample was peripheral blood. This receptor was obtained from a woman in her 50s with COVID-19, enrolled during active disease. CDR3 reads: CASSPQYF. The DNA reads TGTGCCAGCAGCCCACAGTACTTC.